The clone carrying this T cell receptor (beta chain) was seen a handful of times. The CDR3 contains 15 residues. The V segment lost 6 bases and the J segment 4 bases; nucleotides outside the gene matches: 11. CDR1 and CDR2 (germline): KGHSH, LQKENI. This library used approximately 390 ng RNA and molecular barcoded adaptors spanning alpha/delta and beta/gamma chains. TCRdb re-called the reads with MiXCR, one entry per CDR3 protein. The table includes 30,000 to 45,000 distinct CDR3 sequences, 13% to 15% detected once. This sample is part of a study of read filtering for tumor transcriptome and immune sequencing.

The sequencing input was a population of CD138-negative cells sorted from bone marrow. The chain uses TRBV18 and TRBJ2-7; 8 bases match TRBD1. The sequence derives from a donor over 35 with multiple myeloma. CDR3 nucleotide sequence: TGTGCCAGCTCTCTCCAGGGGGCCCGCGGATACGAGCAGTACTTC. Amino acids: CASSLQGARGYEQYF.